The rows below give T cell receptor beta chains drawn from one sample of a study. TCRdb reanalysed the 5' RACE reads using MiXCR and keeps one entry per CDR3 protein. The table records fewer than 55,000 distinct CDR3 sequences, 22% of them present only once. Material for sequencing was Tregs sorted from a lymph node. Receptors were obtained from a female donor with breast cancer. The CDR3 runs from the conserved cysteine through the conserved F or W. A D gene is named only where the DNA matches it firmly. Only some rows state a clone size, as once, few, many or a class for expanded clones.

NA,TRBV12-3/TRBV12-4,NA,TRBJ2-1,TGTGCCAGCAGTTTAATGGGTTGGGATGAGCAGTTCTTC,CASSLMGWDEQFF
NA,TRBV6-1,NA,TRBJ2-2,TGTGCCAGCAGTGAAGTAATCCGAGGGCCCGGGGAGCTGTTTTTT,CASSEVIRGPGELFF
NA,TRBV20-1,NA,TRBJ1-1,TGCAGTGCTCTAGTCCCGGGTCTCACTGAAGCTTTCTTT,CSALVPGLTEAFF
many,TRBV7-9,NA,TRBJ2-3,TGTGCCAGCAGCTCCACTATTAATACGCAGTATTTT,CASSSTINTQYF
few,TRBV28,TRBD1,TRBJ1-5,TGTGCCAGCAGTCTCCGACAGGGGAATCAGCCCCAGCATTTT,CASSLRQGNQPQHF
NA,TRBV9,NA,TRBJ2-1,TGTGCCAGCAGCCTGGGAATACCGGCCGATGAGCAGTGCTTC,CASSLGIPADEQCF
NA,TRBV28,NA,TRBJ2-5,TGTGCCAGCAGTCCACCGGAATCTTTGGGCGAGACCCAGTACTTC,CASSPPESLGETQYF
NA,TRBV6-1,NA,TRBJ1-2,TGTGCCAGCAGTGAATCGTTGAGACAGCCACGTAACTATGGCTACACCTTC,CASSESLRQPRNYGYTF
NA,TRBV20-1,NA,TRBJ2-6,TGCAGTGCTAGATGGCTAGCCTCTGGGGCCAACGTCCTGACTTTC,CSARWLASGANVLTF
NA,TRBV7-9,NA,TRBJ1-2,TGTGCCAGCAGCGCACCAGAGAGGTTCTATGGCTACACCTTC,CASSAPERFYGYTF
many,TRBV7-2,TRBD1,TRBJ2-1,TGTGCCAGCAGTCACAGGGGGTACGGGAGCTCCTACAATGAGCAGTTCTTC,CASSHRGYGSSYNEQFF
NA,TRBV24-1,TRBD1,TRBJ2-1,TGTGCCACCAGTGATTCATCCGACAGGGCTTACAATGAGCAGTTCTTC,CATSDSSDRAYNEQFF
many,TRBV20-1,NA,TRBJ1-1,TGCAGTGCTAGAGAGGGAATGGACACTGAAGCTTTCTTT,CSAREGMDTEAFF
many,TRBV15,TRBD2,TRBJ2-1,TGTGCCACCAGCATCCGACTAGCAGGGAATGAGCAGTTCTTC,CATSIRLAGNEQFF
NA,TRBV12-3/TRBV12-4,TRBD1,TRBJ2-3,TGTGCCAGCAGAACAGGGGGCGCAGATACGCAGTATTTT,CASRTGGADTQYF
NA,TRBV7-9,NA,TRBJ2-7,TGTGCCAGCAGCTCCCCCGGGGACAACTACGAGCAGTACTTC,CASSSPGDNYEQYF
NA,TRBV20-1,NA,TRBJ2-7,TGCAGTGACCCGGGAAGGGGGAATGGGGAGCAGTACTTC,CSDPGRGNGEQYF
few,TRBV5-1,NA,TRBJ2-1,TGCGCCAGCAGCGGTACAGCGAGCTCCTACAATGAGCAGTTCTTC,CASSGTASSYNEQFF
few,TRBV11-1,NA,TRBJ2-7,TGTGCCAGCAGCCTCGACAGGTCCCAGGTGTACTTC,CASSLDRSQVYF
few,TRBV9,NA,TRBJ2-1,TGTGCCAGCAGCGTAGAGGGCTACCCCAATGAGCAGTTCTTC,CASSVEGYPNEQFF
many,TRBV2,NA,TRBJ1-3,TGTGCCAGCATCTTGGGACGCGGAGGAAACACCATATATTTT,CASILGRGGNTIYF
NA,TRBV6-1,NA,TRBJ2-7,TGTACCAGCAGTGAACTAGGGCTTACCTACGAGCAGTACTTC,CTSSELGLTYEQYF
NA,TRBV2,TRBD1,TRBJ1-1,TGTGCCAGCAGTGATCAGGGACAGGGGGAGAGCACTGAAGCTATCTTT,CASSDQGQGESTEAIF
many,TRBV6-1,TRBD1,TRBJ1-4,TGTGCCAGCAGTGAAGGACAGGGTAATGAAAAACTGTTTTTT,CASSEGQGNEKLFF
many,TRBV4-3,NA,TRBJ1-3,TGCGCCAGCAGCCAAGATTCGACAGTGAATTTCTCTGGAAACACCATATATTTT,CASSQDSTVNFSGNTIYF
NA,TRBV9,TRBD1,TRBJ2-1,TGTGCCAGCAGCGTGGGACAGGGGGTTTCCCGAAATGAGCAGTTCTTC,CASSVGQGVSRNEQFF
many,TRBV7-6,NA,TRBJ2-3,TGTGCCAGCAGCTTCTATGAGGCCGGGAGCGCGACAGATACGCAGTATTTT,CASSFYEAGSATDTQYF
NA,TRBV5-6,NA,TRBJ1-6,TGTGCCAGCAGCGCGACGGGTAAAGGAAATTCACCCCTCCACTTT,CASSATGKGNSPLHF
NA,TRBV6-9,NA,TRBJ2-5,TGTGCCACCCTTACAGCCTGGGGAGAGACCCAGTACTTC,CATLTAWGETQYF
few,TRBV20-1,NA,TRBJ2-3,TGCAGTGCTAATTTTCCAGATACGCAGTATTTT,CSANFPDTQYF
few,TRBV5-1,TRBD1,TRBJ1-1,TGCGCCAGCAGCTTGGAGGGGGACAGGGGGGCTGAAGCTTTCTTT,CASSLEGDRGAEAFF
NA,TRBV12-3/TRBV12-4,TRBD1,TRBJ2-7,TGTGCCAGCAGTCGAACAGGGGGCGGATACGAGCAGTACTTC,CASSRTGGGYEQYF
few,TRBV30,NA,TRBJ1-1,TGTGCCTGGACTTTGGCGGTGAACACTGAAGCTTTCTTT,CAWTLAVNTEAFF
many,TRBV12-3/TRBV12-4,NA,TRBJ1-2,TGTGCCAGCAACTTGGGGGGGGATGGCTACACCTTC,CASNLGGDGYTF
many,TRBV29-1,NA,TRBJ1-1,TGCAGCGTTGCTCCGTCGGGGATGGTTGGCACTGAAGCTTTCTTT,CSVAPSGMVGTEAFF
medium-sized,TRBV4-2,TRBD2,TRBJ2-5,TGTGCCAGCAGCCACGGACTAGCGGGAGTAGAGACCCAGTACTTC,CASSHGLAGVETQYF
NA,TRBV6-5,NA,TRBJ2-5,TGTGCCAGCAGTTACTCAGGAGCGGACCAAGAGGCCCAGTACTTC,CASSYSGADQEAQYF
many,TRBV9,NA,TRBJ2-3,TGTGCCAGCAGCCCTGAGTCCTCCCCAGATACGCAGTATTTT,CASSPESSPDTQYF
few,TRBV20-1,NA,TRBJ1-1,TGCAGTGCTAGAGACTCGGTTAGACAGAAAGCTTTCTTT,CSARDSVRQKAFF
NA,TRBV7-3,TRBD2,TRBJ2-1,TGTGCCAGCAGCTTACATCCTAGCGGGTTATACAATGAGCAGTTCTTC,CASSLHPSGLYNEQFF
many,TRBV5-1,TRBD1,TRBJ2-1,TGCGCCAGCAGCCTATGGGACAGGTCCCCTGAGCAGTTCTTC,CASSLWDRSPEQFF
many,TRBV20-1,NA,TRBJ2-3,TGCAGTGCTACCGTGCGAGGCACAGATACGCAGTATTTT,CSATVRGTDTQYF
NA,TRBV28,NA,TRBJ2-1,TGTACCAGCAGTTTCGGGGAAGTGTACAATGAGCAGTTCTTC,CTSSFGEVYNEQFF
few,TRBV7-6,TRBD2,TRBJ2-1,TGTGCCAGCAGCTTAAACAAAGCGGGAGGGCTCAATGAGCAGTTCTTC,CASSLNKAGGLNEQFF
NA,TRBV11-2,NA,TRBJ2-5,TGTGCCAGCAGCCGGGGGGCGGAACAAGAGACCCAGTACTTC,CASSRGAEQETQYF
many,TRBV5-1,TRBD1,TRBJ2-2,TGCGCCAGCAGCCCGGGACAGATCGACGGGGAGCTGTTTTTT,CASSPGQIDGELFF
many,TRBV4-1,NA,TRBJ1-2,TGCGCCAGCAGCCAAGGGTTTAAGGGGTCGGGCGGCTACACCTTC,CASSQGFKGSGGYTF
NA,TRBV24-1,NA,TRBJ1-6,TGTGCCCTAATTTTCGCAGAGACGGAAAAGAGCTCACCCCTCCACTTT,CALIFAETEKSSPLHF
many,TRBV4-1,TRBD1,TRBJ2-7,TGCGCCAGCAGCCAAGGGGCAGGGGGATCCTACGAGCAGTACTTC,CASSQGAGGSYEQYF
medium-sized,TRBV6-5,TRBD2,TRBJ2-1,TGTGCCAGCATGTCGTTTGCGGGGGACAATGAGCAGTTCTTC,CASMSFAGDNEQFF
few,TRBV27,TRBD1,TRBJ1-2,TGTGCCAGCAGTGCCCTTCGGACAGGGGGTGGTTATGACTACACCTTC,CASSALRTGGGYDYTF
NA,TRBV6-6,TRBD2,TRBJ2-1,TGTGCCAGCAGTTACCGAGTAGCGGGAGGGTGGGACACCGGGGAGCTGTTCTTC,CASSYRVAGGWDTGELFF
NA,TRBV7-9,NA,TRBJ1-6,TGTGTCAGCCGCGAAGCCGGGACGGATAATTCACCCCTCCACTTT,CVSREAGTDNSPLHF
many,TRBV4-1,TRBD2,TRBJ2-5,TGCGCCAGCAGCCAATTTACTAGCGGGTCCCAAGAGACCCAGTACTTC,CASSQFTSGSQETQYF
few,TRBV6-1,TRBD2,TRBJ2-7,TGTGCCAGCAGTGAAGCTAGCGGGAGCTCCTACGAGCAGTACTTC,CASSEASGSSYEQYF
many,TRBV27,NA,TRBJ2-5,TGTGCCAGCAGTTCCCCCGGAGAGACCCAGTACTTC,CASSSPGETQYF
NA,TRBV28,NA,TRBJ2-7,TGTGCCAGCAGTTTAGGGGCGTATAGCTCCTACGAGCAGTACTTC,CASSLGAYSSYEQYF
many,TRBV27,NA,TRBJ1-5,TGTGCCAGCAGACGGGGGCTTCGCGAGCCCCAGCATTTT,CASRRGLREPQHF
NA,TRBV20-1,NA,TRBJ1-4,TGCAGTGCCGCGGGGGCAGTTCAATTTTTGGCTAATGAAAAACTGTTTTTT,CSAAGAVQFLANEKLFF
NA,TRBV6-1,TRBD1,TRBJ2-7,TGTGCCAGCAGAGACAGGGGGCGCATTATCGAGCAGTACTTC,CASRDRGRIIEQYF